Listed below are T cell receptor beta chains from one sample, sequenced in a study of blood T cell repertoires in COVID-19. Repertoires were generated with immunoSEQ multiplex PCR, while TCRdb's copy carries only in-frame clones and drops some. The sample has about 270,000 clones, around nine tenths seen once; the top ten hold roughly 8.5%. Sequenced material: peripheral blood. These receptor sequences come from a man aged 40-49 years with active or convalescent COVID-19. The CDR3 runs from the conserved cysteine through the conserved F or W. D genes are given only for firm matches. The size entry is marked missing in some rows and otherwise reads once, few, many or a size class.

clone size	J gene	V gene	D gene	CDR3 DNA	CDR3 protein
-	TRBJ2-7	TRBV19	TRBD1	TGTGCCAGTAGTACCGACAGGGTGTCGTCCTACGAGCAGTACTTC	CASSTDRVSSYEQYF
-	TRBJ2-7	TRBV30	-	TGTGCCTGGAGTACCCGGTACGAGCAGTACTTC	CAWSTRYEQYF
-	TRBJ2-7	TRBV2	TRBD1	TGTGCCAGCACGTTCCAACAGGGGGCTGGTTACGAGCAGTACTTC	CASTFQQGAGYEQYF
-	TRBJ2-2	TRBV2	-	TGTGCCAGCAGTGATCTCGGTGTCGGGGAGCTGTTTTTT	CASSDLGVGELFF
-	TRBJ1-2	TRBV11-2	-	TGTGCCAGCAGCTTACCAGGGGAGGGCTACACCTTC	CASSLPGEGYTF
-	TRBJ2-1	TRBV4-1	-	TGCGCCAGCAGCCAAGATAGGAGGAGTCAGTTCTTC	CASSQDRRSQFF
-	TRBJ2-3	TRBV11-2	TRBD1	TGTGCCAGCACCTTAGTAACCACGGGACAGCTCACAGATACGCAGTATTTT	CASTLVTTGQLTDTQYF
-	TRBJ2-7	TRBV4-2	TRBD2	TGTGCCAGCAGCCAAGATGGCGGGAGGGCCAATGAGCAGTACTTC	CASSQDGGRANEQYF
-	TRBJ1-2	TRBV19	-	TGTGCCACCCGACCGGGGGAGGTCTTCGGCGGCTACACCTTC	CATRPGEVFGGYTF
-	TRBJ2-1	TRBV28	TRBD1	TGTGCCAGCACCGCGGACAGGCCCCCCTACAATGAGCAGTTCTTC	CASTADRPPYNEQFF
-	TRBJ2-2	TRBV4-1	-	TGCGCCAGCAGCCAACACCCGGACCTCGGGAAGGTTGGCGGGGAGCTGTTTTTT	CASSQHPDLGKVGGELFF
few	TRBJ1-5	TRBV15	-	TGTGCCACCAGCAGAGGACATTTGAGCAATCAGCCCCAGCATTTT	CATSRGHLSNQPQHF
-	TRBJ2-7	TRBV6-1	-	TGTGCCAGCAGTGAGGGGAGCTACGAGCAGTACTTC	CASSEGSYEQYF
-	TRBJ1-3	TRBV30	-	TGTGCCTGGAGTCCAGCCGGGACAACTGGAAACACCATATATTTT	CAWSPAGTTGNTIYF
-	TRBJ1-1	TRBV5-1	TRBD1	TGCGCCAGCAGACCTACCGGGACAGATGAAGCTTTCTTT	CASRPTGTDEAFF
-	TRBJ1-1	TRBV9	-	TGTGCCAGCACCAGTTCCGGGGGAAACACTGAAGCTTTCTTT	CASTSSGGNTEAFF
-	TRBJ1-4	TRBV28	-	TGTGCCAGCAGTCCCCATAGGGGAAGTGATGAAAAACTGTTTTTT	CASSPHRGSDEKLFF
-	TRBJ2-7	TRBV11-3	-	TGTGCCAGCAGCTGGGACACCGCAGGGGAGCAGTACTTC	CASSWDTAGEQYF
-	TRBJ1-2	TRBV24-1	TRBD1	TGTGCCACCAGTGGGCCGGACAGGGGGCATGGCTACACCTTC	CATSGPDRGHGYTF
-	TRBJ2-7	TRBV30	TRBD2	TGTGCCTGGAGTGTTCGGCGGGGGTACTACGAGCAGTACTTC	CAWSVRRGYYEQYF
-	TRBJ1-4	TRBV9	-	TGTGCCAGCAGCGTAGACAAGGGAGTGGGTGAAAAACTGTTTTTT	CASSVDKGVGEKLFF
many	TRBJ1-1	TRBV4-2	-	TGTGCCAGCAGCCCGGGGTCGACGGGATACGACACTGAAGCTTTCTTT	CASSPGSTGYDTEAFF
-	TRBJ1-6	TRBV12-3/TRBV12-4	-	TGTGCCAGCAGCCGAGGGGGTAATTCACCCCTCCACTTT	CASSRGGNSPLHF
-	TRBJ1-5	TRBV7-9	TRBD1	TGTGCCAGCAGCTTAGTCCTACAGGGGGATAGCAATCAGCCCCAGCATTTT	CASSLVLQGDSNQPQHF
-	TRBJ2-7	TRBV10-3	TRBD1	TGTGCCATCAGTGAGTCGAAGGGGACAGGTGGAGAGCAGTACTTC	CAISESKGTGGEQYF
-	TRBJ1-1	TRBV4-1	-	TGCGCCAGCAGCCACCCGGGGGGGAGGAGGACTGAAGCTTTCTTT	CASSHPGGRRTEAFF
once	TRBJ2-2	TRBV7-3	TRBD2	TGTGCCAGCAGCTCCTCCAAGACTAGCGGGGCCGGGGAGCTGTTTTTT	CASSSSKTSGAGELFF
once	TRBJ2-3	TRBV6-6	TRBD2	TGTGCCAGCAGTTACGGGACTAGGGTGGATACGCAGTATTTT	CASSYGTRVDTQYF
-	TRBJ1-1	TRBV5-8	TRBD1	TGTGCCAGCAGCGAGGGGGCCACTGAAGCTTTCTTT	CASSEGATEAFF
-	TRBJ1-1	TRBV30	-	TGTGCCTGGAGTGTACGGGGGGTTCTGAGGGCTTTCTTT	CAWSVRGVLRAFF
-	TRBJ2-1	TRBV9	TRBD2	TGTGCCAGCAGCGTAGCAGTAGGGACTAGCTATGAGCAGTTCTTC	CASSVAVGTSYEQFF
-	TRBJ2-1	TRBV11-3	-	TGTGCCAGCAGCTTCCAGGGGAATGCAGGGTATACCCTCAATGAGCAGTTCTTC	CASSFQGNAGYTLNEQFF
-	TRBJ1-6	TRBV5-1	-	TGCGCCAGCAGCTTGGTGGGGGGAGGGAATTCACCCCTCCACTTT	CASSLVGGGNSPLHF
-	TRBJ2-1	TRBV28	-	TGTGCCAGCAAGCCATCCCTCATCGGCAATGAGCAGTTCTTC	CASKPSLIGNEQFF
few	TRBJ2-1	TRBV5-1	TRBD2	TGCGCCAGCAGCCCTGGGACTAGCGGTTTACTTGGCAATGAGCAGTTCTTC	CASSPGTSGLLGNEQFF
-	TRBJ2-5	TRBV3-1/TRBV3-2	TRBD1	TGTGCCAGCAGCCAACAACAGGGGATTGCAGAGACCCAGTACTTC	CASSQQQGIAETQYF
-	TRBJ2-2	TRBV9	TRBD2	TGTGCCAGCAGCGTAGCCAGCGGGGGGGCCGGAACCGGGGAGCTGTTTTTT	CASSVASGGAGTGELFF
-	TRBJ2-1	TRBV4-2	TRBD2	TGTGCCAGCAGCCCAATAGCGGGAGGGCTGACCTACAATGAGCAGTTCTTC	CASSPIAGGLTYNEQFF
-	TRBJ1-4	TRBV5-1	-	TGCGCCAGCAGCTTAGGGGGGGCTAATGAAAAACTGTTTTTT	CASSLGGANEKLFF
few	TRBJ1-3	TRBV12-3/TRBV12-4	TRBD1	TGTGCCAGCAGCCCGACAGGGGTAGGGCTAGGGTATTTT	CASSPTGVGLGYF
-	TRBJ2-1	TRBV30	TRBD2	TGTGCCTGGAGTAAGCCGGGACTAGCGGACTACAATGAGCAGTTCTTC	CAWSKPGLADYNEQFF
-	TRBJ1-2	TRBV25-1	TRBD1	TGTGCCAGCAGTAAAAGAGGGGGCTCATTGGATGGCTACACCTTC	CASSKRGGSLDGYTF
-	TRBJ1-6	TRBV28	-	TGTGCCAGCCACCGGAGGAGCGGATATAATTCACCCCTCCACTTT	CASHRRSGYNSPLHF
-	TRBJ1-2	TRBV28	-	TGTGCCAGCAGTTTTATTATTGGGCTGACCCAGGATGGCTACACCTTC	CASSFIIGLTQDGYTF
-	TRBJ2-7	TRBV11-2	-	TGTGCCAGCAGCTTGGCAACAGGCGAGCAGTACTTC	CASSLATGEQYF